This is a list of T cell receptor beta chains from one sample in a study of PD-L1 blockade in urothelial cancer. Repertoires were generated with immunoSEQ multiplex PCR, while TCRdb's copy carries only in-frame clones and drops some. Seen here are approximately 65,000 clones, roughly 91% observed once, and the top ten hold around 3.5%. Source: PBMCs, taken around atezolizumab (anti-PD-L1) treatment. Source of these receptors: a man between 60 and 75 years old with urothelial cancer. The conserved cysteine and the conserved F or W are not part of the CDR3 here. The order of the fields is V gene, CDR3 protein.

TRBV7-3	ASSSSGTSGHNEQF
TRBV6-1	ASSEVRGSYNEQF
TRBV10-2	ASNRGTGLSYEQY
TRBV29-1	SVGPTGGYT
TRBV29-1	SVEGPSGSSTDTQY
TRBV7-9	ASSKDRTYGYT
TRBV30	AWRDSGTVSYEQY
TRBV18	ASSFALAGVNEQY
TRBV21-1	ASSKVPRDMDPDGANVLT
TRBV9	ASSPEGEMNTEAF
TRBV29-1	SVVQGRPGELF
TRBV6-1	ASSEGDSGRAF
TRBV29-1	SVASTDTQY
TRBV5-1	ASSFPGEETQY
TRBV19	ASSVGQMNTEAF
TRBV2	ASKGRGRGTEAF
TRBV10-3	ATRWLVDTGELF
TRBV4-1	ASSASGGAWETQY
TRBV6-5	ASSSQGARDEQY
TRBV7-2	ASSLSLREQY
TRBV6-5	ASSYSDIYNEQF
TRBV5-1	ASSVEGQSNTEAF
TRBV7-8	ASSLGFGQGHSYEQY
TRBV11-3	ASSPAGSDNEQF
TRBV5-1	ASKEGVNTEAF
TRBV5-1	ASSSGFTDTQY
TRBV6-1	ASSVQGDEKLF
TRBV5-1	ASSLVPSTDTQY
TRBV5-4	ASSLQGVTGELF
TRBV19	ASRKRGGESSPLH
TRBV27	ASSLSRIAVKTQH
TRBV5-4	ASSRSGREPWY
TRBV11-2	ASSLDSGTSGFYEQY
TRBV5-4	ASSFERVTDTQY
TRBV6-5	ASSQRQGSYNEQF
TRBV5-6	ASSLWDRGQHGYT
TRBV5-1	ASSTTGTNEKLF